This TCR beta chain was identified in a study of post-analysis software for immune sequencing data. CDR3 length equals 14 residues. Trimming took 4 bases from V and 2 from J; bases not matched to a gene: 5. Germline lookup yields CDR1 SGHDT and CDR2 YYEEEE. Unique molecular identifiers tagged the TCR beta cDNA libraries. TCRdb reprocessed the PCR reads with MiXCR, giving one entry per CDR3 protein. Of around 150,000 distinct CDR3 sequences in the sample, roughly 40% were seen once. The gene calls are TRBV5-6 and TRBJ2-7, with TRBD1 matching 8 bases. The receptor comes from a girl under 18 with multiple sclerosis. This sample comprised blood, obtained after autologous hematopoietic stem cell transplantation. The CDR3 here is CASSMRTGTYEQYF. The CDR3, as DNA: TGTGCCAGCAGCATGCGGACAGGGACCTACGAGCAGTACTTC.